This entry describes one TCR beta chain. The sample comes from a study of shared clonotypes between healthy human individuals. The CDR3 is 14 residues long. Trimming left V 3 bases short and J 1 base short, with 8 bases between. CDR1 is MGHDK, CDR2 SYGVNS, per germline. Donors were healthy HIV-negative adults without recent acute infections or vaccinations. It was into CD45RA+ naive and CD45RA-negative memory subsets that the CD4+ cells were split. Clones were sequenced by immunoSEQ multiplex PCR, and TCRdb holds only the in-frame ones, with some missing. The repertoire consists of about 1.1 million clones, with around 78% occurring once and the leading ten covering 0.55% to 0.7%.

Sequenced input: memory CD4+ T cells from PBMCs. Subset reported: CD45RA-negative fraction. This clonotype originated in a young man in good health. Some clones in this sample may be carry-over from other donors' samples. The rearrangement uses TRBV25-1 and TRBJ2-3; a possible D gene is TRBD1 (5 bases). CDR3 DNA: TGTGCCAGCAGTGATCAGGGTGGCACAGATACGCAGTATTTT. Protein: CASSDQGGTDTQYF.